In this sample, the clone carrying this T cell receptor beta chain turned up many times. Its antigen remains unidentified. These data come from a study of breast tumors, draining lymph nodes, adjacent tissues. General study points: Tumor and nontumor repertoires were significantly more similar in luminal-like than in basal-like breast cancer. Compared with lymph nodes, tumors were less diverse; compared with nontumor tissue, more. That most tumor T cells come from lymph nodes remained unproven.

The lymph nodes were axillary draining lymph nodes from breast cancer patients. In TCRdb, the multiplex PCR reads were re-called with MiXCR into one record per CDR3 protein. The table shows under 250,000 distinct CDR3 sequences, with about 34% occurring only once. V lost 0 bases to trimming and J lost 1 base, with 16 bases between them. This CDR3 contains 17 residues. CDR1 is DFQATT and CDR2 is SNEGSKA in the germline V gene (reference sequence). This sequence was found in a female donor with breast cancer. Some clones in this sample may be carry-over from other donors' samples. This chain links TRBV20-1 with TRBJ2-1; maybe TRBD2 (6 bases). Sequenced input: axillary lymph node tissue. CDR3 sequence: CSARDPNGRMSYNEQFF. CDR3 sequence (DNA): TGCAGTGCTAGAGATCCTAACGGGAGAATGTCCTACAATGAGCAGTTCTTC.